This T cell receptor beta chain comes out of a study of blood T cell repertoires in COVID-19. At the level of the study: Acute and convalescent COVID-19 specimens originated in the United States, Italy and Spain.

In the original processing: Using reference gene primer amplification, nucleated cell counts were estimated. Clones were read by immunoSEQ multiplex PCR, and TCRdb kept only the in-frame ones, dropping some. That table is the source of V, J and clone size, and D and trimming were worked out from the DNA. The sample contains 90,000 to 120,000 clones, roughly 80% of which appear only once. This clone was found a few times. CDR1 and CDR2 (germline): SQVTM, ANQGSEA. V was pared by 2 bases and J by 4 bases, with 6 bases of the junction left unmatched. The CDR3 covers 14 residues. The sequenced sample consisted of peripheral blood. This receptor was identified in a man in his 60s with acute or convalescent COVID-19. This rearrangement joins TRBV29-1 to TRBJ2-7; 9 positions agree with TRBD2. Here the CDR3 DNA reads TGCAGCGTTGAACTAGCGGGGACCTATTACGAGCAGTACTTC. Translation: CSVELAGTYYEQYF.